Below are 12 T cell receptor beta chains sequenced from a single sample in a study of cytomegalovirus exposure and HLA in healthy donors. The PCR employed 60 Vbeta primers together with 13 Jbeta primers. Sequencing used immunoSEQ multiplex PCR; TCRdb keeps in-frame clones, though not all of them. The sample yields some 130,000 clones, roughly two thirds seen once. The sequenced material came from PBMCs. These receptors all come from a young man in good health and CMV-seropositive.

This clone was seen only a few times. This chain links TRBV7-2 with TRBJ2-7, with 8 bases that match TRBD1. V lost 1 base to trimming and J lost 0 bases; unmatched junction nucleotides: 5. This CDR3 has 16 residues. Germline lookup yields CDR1 SGHTA and CDR2 FQGNSA. Written as DNA, the CDR3 is TGTGCCAGCAGCTTAGACTGGGACAGGAGCTCCTACGAGCAGTACTTC. Amino acid sequence: CASSLDWDRSSYEQYF.

The gene calls are TRBV7-6 and TRBJ2-1, with 8 bases fitting TRBD2. The V gene end was trimmed by 8 bases and the J gene end by 2 bases; junction bases not matched to a gene: 2. Germline V gene sequence: CDR1 SGHVS, CDR2 FNYEAQ. The CDR3 sequence is 13 residues long. CDR3 coding DNA: TGTGCCAGCGCAGCGGGAGCCTACAATGAGCAGTTCTTC. Residues: CASAAGAYNEQFF.

This clone has just a few counts. The V and J genes are TRBV27 and TRBJ2-1; 12 nucleotides agree with TRBD2. This CDR3 contains 15 residues. V dropped 9 bases and J dropped 7; count of bases not matched to a gene: 10. CDR1 is MNHEY, CDR2 SMNVEV, per germline (reference sequence). CDR3 loop: CASQPGTSGRNEQFF. Here the CDR3 DNA reads TGTGCCAGTCAGCCCGGGACTAGCGGGCGAAATGAGCAGTTCTTC.

This clone was detected ten times or more. The chain recombines TRBV4-2 with TRBJ2-1, with D possibly TRBD2 on 6 matching bases. The CDR3 is made up of 15 amino acids. V lost 0 bases, J lost 6 bases, and 12 bases lay in between. Germline V gives CDR1 LGHNA, CDR2 YNFKEQ. CDR3 in DNA: TGTGCCAGCAGCCAAGAACTAGCTAGCACCAATGAGCAGTTCTTC. Amino acid sequence: CASSQELASTNEQFF.

The V call is TRBV9, the J call TRBJ2-1; 12 nucleotides align to TRBD2. The CDR3 runs 15 residues. Germline CDR1 is SGDLS and CDR2 is YYNGEE. J lost 5 bases, V lost 4 bases, and 4 bases had no gene match. DNA for the CDR3: TGTGCCAGCAGCCTGACTAGCGGGGGCCACAATGAGCAGTTCTTC. Encoded protein: CASSLTSGGHNEQFF.

The V call is TRBV9, the J call TRBJ2-7; 7 bases map to TRBD2. The CDR3 covers 14 residues. The ends lost 4 bases at V and 0 bases at J; junction bases unmatched: 4. Germline loops: CDR1 SGDLS, CDR2 YYNGEE. The CDR3 DNA follows: TGTGCCAGCAGCTTCCGGACTAGCTCCTACGAGCAGTACTTC. Its translation: CASSFRTSSYEQYF.

The chain combines TRBV6-1 with TRBJ2-7; D gene unclear. This CDR3 spans 13 amino acids. The V end lost 5 bases, the J end lost 4 bases, and 12 bases lay between the germline ends. CDR1 is MNHNS, CDR2 SASEGT, per germline. CDR3 loop: CASSTIRSYEQYF. Here the CDR3 DNA reads TGTGCCAGCAGTACGATACGGTCGTACGAGCAGTACTTC.

This clone turned up a few times. The V call is TRBV4-1, the J call TRBJ2-1; 9 bases map to TRBD2. The CDR3 consists of 16 residues. Looked up from germline, CDR1 is MGHRA and CDR2 is YSYEKL. Germline trimming cut 2 bases from V and 5 bases from J; bases unmatched to any gene: 7. CDR3 sequence: CASSQPSGRSNNEQFF. As DNA, the CDR3 is TGCGCCAGCAGCCAACCCAGCGGGAGGAGCAACAATGAGCAGTTCTTC.

The chain has TRBV29-1 and TRBJ1-1; D remains ambiguous. The CDR3 runs to 14 residues. Germline V lookup: CDR1 SQVTM, CDR2 ANQGSEA. V lost 7 bases and J 4 bases, leaving 19 bases between the germline ends. CDR3 nucleotide sequence: TGCAGCGCCTACCACTCCCGTTCGGGCACTGAAGCTTTCTTT. As protein: CSAYHSRSGTEAFF.

This sequence joins TRBV30 and TRBJ2-5; D not certain. CDR1 is GTSNPN and CDR2 is SVGIG in the germline V gene (reference sequence). CDR3 length: 12 residues. V was cut by 6 bases and J by 1 base, with 9 bases left in between. The CDR3 spells CACTNSQETQYF. The CDR3 nucleotides are TGTGCCTGCACCAACAGCCAAGAGACCCAGTACTTC.

The chain joins TRBV6-5 to TRBJ2-5; TRBD1 matches 7 bases. The V and J ends lost 0 bases and 9 bases, in that order; junction bases with no gene match: 13. The CDR3 is 16 amino acids. The V gene's germline CDR1 is MNHEY and CDR2 SVGAGI. CDR3 in DNA: TGTGCCAGCAGTTACTCCTTGGCGGTCAGGGGGTCGGCCCAGTACTTC. The encoded protein is CASSYSLAVRGSAQYF.

The chain recombines TRBV2 with TRBJ2-7, with 10 bases fitting TRBD2. In germline, CDR1 is SNHLY, CDR2 FYNNEI. V gave up 3 bases and J gave up 0 bases; unmatched junction bases: 2. The CDR3 totals 15 residues. The CDR3 sequence is CASSDGLAASYEQYF. DNA of the CDR3: TGTGCCAGCAGTGATGGACTAGCGGCCTCCTACGAGCAGTACTTC.